This T cell receptor (beta chain) was recorded in a study of early T cells in non-severe SARS-CoV-2 infection. Study background: Sequencing used unsorted whole-blood bulk RNA, so chains lack pairing. Study-level findings and limits: The matching step, a VDJdb search, favored anti-spike CD8 responses and missed private and CD4 specificities.

Germline-derived CDR1 and CDR2 are SEHNR and FQNEAQ (reference sequence). This CDR3 region has 15 residues. V was clipped by 6 bases and J by 7 bases, with 18 bases between them. This clonotype was recorded a few times. The antigen remains undetermined. Unique molecular identifiers were attached to individual cDNA molecules. MiXCR was run by TCRdb on the 5' RACE reads, yielding one entry per CDR3 protein. The sample includes 40,000 to 60,000 distinct CDR3 sequences, around 6.5% of them seen just once. The chain recombines TRBV7-9 with TRBJ2-2; D gene uncertain. This receptor was obtained from an adult who was a healthcare worker with PCR-confirmed SARS-CoV-2 infection or an uninfected control (not recorded which). The sequences come from whole blood, collected at baseline. CDR3 bases: TGTGCCAGCAGGCCCGTCCAAGGTTACCGCGGGGAGCTGTTTTTT. It yields the protein CASRPVQGYRGELFF. The full variable domain, its missing parts supplied by reference TRBV7-9 and TRBJ2-2, is DTGVSQNPRHKITKRGQNVTFRCDPISEHNRLYWYRQTLGQGPEFLTYFQNEAQLEKSRLLSDRFSAERPKGSFSTLEIQRTEQGDSAMYLCASRPVQGYRGELFFGEGSRLTVL.